This T cell receptor beta chain was documented in a study of T-cell reconstitution after alpha-beta-depleted transplantation in children. Study outcomes and limitations: The origin of high day-60 TCRbeta diversity in some patients lay in surviving recipient T cells and thymic progenitors. Newly produced T cells mostly accounted for T-cell counts and diversity one year post-transplant.

Looked up from germline, CDR1 is MDHEN and CDR2 is SYDVKM. The CDR3 totals 17 residues. Deletions cut 3 bases from V and 6 bases from J, with 22 bases between. A note on this clonotype: Its specificity is unknown.

As it was prepared, the TCRbeta library received unique molecular identifiers. TCRdb itself ran the PCR reads through MiXCR, one entry per CDR3 protein. The sample holds 400,000 to 450,000 distinct CDR3 sequences, roughly 44% seen once. This receptor was identified in a girl aged 2 to 10 with aplastic anemia, due to receive a stem cell transplant. The specimen comprised PBMCs, sampled before TCRalphabeta/CD19-depleted stem cell transplant. The rearrangement joins TRBV28 to TRBJ2-3; a possible D gene is TRBD2 (7 bases). In DNA form, the CDR3 reads TGTGCCAGCAGTTTCCTAGGGGGTGGCGGGGGCTGGGATACGCAGTATTTT. Amino acids: CASSFLGGGGGWDTQYF.